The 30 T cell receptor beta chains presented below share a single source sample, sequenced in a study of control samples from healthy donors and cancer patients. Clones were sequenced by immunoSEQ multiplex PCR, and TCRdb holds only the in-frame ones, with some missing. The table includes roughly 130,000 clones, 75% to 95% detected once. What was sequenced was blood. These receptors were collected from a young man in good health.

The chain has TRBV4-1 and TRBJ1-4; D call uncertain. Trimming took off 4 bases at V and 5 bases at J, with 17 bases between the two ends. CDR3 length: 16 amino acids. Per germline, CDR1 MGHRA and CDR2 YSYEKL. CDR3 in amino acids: CASSPTRTVRNEKLFF. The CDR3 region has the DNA TGCGCCAGCAGCCCGACCCGGACGGTTAGGAATGAAAAACTGTTTTTT.

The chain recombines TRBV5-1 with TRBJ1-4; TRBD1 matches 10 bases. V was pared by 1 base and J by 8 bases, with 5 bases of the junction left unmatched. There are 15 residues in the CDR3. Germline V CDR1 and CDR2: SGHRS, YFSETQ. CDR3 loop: CASSLRGTGAEKLFF. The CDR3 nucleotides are TGCGCCAGCAGCTTGAGGGGGACAGGGGCGGAAAAACTGTTTTTT.

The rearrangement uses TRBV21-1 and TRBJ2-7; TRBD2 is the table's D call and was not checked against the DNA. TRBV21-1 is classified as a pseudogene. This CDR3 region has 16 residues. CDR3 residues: CASSKGGGLDEYEQYV. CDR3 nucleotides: TGTGCCAGCAGCAAAGGGGGGGGACTAGACGAATACGAGCAGTACGTC.

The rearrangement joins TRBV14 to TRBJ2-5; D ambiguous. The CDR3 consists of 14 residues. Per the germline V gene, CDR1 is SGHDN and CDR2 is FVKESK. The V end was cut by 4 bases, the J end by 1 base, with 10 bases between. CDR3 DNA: TGTGCCAGCAGCCCCTTCGGTTTCCAAGAGACCCAGTACTTC. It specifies CASSPFGFQETQYF.

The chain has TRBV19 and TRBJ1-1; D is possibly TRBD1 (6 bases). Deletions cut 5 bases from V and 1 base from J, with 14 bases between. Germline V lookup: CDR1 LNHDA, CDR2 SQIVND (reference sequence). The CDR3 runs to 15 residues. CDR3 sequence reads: CASSRQDRWNTEAFF. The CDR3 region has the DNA TGTGCCAGTAGTCGACAGGACAGATGGAACACTGAAGCTTTCTTT.

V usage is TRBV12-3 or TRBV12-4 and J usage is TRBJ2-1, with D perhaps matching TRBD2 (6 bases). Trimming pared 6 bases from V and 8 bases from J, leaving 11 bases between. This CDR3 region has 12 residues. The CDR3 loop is CASSGRGDEQFF. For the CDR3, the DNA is TGTGCCAGCAGCGGGAGAGGGGATGAGCAGTTCTTC.

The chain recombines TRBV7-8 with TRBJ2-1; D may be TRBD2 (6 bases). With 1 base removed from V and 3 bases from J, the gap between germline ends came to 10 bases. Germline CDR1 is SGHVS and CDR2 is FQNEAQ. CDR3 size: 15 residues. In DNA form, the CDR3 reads TGTGCCAGCAGCTTAGATGCTAGCGACTACAATGAGCAGTTCTTC. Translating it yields CASSLDASDYNEQFF.

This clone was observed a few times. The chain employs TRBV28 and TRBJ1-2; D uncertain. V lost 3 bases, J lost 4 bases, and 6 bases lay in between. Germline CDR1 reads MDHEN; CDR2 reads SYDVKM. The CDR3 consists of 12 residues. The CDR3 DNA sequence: TGTGCCAGCAGTTTTGGCTTCTATGGCTACACCTTC. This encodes CASSFGFYGYTF.

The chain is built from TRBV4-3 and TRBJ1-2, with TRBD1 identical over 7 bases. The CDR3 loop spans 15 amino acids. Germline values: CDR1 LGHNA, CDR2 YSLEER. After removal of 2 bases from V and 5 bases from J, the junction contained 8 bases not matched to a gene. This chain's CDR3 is CASSQNPEGAYGYTF. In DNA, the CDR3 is TGCGCCAGCAGCCAAAATCCTGAGGGGGCGTATGGCTACACCTTC.

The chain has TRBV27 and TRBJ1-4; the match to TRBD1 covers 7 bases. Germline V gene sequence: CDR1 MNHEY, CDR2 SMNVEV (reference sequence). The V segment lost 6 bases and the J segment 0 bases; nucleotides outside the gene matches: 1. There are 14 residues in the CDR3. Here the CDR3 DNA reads TGTGCCAGCAGAGGGACAGCAACTAATGAAAAACTGTTTTTT. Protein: CASRGTATNEKLFF.

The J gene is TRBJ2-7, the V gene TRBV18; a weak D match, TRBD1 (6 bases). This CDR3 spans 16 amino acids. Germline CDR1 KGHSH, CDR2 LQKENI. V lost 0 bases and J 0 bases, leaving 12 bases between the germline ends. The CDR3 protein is CASSPPEGDSSYEQYF. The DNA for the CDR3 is TGTGCCAGCTCACCACCTGAGGGGGATAGCTCCTACGAGCAGTACTTC.

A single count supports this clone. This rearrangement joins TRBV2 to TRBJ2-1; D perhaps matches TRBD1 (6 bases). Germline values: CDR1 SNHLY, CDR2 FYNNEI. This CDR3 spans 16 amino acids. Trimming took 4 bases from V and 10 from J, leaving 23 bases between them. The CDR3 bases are TGTGCCAGCAGTGCGGAGACAGGTTCTCATCCATTAGAGCAGTTCTTC. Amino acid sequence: CASSAETGSHPLEQFF.

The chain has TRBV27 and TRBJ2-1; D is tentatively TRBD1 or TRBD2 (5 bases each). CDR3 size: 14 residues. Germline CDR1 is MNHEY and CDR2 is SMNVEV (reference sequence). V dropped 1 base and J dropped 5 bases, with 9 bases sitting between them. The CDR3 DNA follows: TGTGCCAGCAGTTTATTCCAGGGACACAATGAGCAGTTCTTC. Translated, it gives CASSLFQGHNEQFF.

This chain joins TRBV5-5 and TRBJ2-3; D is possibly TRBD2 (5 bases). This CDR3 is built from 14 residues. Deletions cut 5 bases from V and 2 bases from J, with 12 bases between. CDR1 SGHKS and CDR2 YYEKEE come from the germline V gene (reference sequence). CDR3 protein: CASRNRGPTDTQYF. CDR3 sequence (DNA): TGTGCCAGCAGGAATCGGGGTCCCACAGATACGCAGTATTTT.

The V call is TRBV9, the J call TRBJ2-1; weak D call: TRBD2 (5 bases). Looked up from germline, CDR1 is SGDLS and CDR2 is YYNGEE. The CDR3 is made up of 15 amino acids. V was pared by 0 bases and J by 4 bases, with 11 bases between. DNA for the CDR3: TGTGCCAGCAGCGTAGAGAGGGCCTATTACAATGAGCAGTTCTTC. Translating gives CASSVERAYYNEQFF.

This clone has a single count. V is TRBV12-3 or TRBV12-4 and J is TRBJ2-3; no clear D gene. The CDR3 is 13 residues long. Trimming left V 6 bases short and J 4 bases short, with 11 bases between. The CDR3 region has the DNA TGTGCCAGCAGACCACTTGGGCCAGATACGCAGTATTTT. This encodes CASRPLGPDTQYF.

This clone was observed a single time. The CDR3 loop is CASTTGVNYGYTF. CDR3 DNA sequence: TGTGCCAGCACCACTGGGGTAAACTATGGCTACACCTTC. The chain recombines TRBV6-5 with TRBJ1-2; D is ambiguous. The CDR3 contains 13 residues. V gave up 7 bases and J gave up 2 bases, with 11 bases separating them. Germline values: CDR1 MNHEY, CDR2 SVGAGI.

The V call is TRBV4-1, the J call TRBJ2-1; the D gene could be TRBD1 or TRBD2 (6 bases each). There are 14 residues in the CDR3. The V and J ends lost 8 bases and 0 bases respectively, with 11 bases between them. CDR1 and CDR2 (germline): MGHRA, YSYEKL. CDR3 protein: CASGGQGSYNEQFF. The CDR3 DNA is TGCGCCAGCGGGGGGCAGGGCTCCTACAATGAGCAGTTCTTC.

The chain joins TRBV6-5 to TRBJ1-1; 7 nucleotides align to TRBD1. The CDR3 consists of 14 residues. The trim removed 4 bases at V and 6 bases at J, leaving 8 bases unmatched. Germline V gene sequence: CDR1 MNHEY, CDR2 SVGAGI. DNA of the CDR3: TGTGCCAGCAGTTTTGGACAGGAGAGATCTGAAGCTTTCTTT. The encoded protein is CASSFGQERSEAFF.

CDR3 nucleotide sequence: TGTGCCAGCAGCCCGGGACAGGGGGCGGACTATGGCTACACCTTC. As protein: CASSPGQGADYGYTF. The genes are TRBV6-2 or TRBV6-3 and TRBJ1-2; 12 bases line up with TRBD1. Germline V CDR1 and CDR2: MNHEY, SVGEGT. There are 15 residues in the CDR3. J gave up 3 bases and V 6 bases, and 5 bases lay outside the gene matches.

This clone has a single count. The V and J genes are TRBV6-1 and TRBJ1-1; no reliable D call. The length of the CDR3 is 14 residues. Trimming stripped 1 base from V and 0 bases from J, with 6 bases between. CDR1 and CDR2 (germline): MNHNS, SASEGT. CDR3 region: CASSEGGMNTEAFF. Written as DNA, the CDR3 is TGTGCCAGCAGTGAAGGGGGAATGAACACTGAAGCTTTCTTT.

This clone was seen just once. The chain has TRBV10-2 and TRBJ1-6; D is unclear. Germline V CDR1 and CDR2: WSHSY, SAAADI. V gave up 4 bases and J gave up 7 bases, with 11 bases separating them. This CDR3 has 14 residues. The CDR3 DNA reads TGCGCCAGCAGTGTTGGAGGTGCGAATTCACCCCTCCACTTT. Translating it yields CASSVGGANSPLHF.

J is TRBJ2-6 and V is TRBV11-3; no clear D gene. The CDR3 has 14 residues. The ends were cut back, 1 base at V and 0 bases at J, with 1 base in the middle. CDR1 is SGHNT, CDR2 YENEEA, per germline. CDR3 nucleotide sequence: TGTGCCAGCAGCTTAGTCTCTGGGGCCAACGTCCTGACTTTC. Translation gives CASSLVSGANVLTF.

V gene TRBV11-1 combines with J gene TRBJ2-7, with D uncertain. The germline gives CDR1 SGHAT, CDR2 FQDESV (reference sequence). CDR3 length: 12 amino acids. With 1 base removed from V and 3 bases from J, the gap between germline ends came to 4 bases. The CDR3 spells CASSLDRYEQYV. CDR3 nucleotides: TGTGCCAGCAGCTTAGACCGCTACGAGCAGTACGTC.

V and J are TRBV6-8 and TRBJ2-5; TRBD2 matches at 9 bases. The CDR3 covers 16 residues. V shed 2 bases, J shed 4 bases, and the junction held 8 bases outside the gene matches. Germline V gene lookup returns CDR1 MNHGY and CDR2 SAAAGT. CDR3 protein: CASSYQAGGRGETQYF. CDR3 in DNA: TGTGCCAGCAGTTACCAAGCGGGAGGCCGGGGAGAGACCCAGTACTTC.

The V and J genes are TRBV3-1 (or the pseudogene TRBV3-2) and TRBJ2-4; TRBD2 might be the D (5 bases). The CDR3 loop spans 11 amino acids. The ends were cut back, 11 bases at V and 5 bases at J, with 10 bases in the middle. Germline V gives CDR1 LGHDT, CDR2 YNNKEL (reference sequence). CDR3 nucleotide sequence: TGTGCCGCGGGCACCGAAAACATTCAGTACTTC. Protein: CAAGTENIQYF.

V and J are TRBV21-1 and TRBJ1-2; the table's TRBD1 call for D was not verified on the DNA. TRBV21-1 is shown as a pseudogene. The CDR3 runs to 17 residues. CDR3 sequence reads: CASSKGGQGVLCYGYTF. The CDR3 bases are TGTGCCAGCAGCAAAGGGGGACAGGGGGTTTTGTGCTATGGCTACACCTTC.

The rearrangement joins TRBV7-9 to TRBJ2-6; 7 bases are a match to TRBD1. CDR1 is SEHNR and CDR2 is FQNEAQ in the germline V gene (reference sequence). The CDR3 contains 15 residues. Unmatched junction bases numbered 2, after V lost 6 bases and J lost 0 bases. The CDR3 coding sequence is TGTGCCAGCAGTCGGGACAGCTCTGGGGCCAACGTCCTGACTTTC. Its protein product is CASSRDSSGANVLTF.

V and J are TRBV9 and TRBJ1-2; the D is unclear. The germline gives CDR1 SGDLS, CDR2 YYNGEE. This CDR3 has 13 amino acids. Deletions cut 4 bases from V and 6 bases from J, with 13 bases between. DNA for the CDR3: TGTGCCAGCAGCTCCCTTTTGGGAAATGGCTACACCTTC. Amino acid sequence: CASSSLLGNGYTF.

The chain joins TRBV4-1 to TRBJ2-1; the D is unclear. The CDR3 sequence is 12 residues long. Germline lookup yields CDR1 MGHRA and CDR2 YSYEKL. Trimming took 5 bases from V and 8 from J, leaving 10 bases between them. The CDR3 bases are TGCGCCAGCAGCTGTCCGGCGGATGAGCAGTTCTTC. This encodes CASSCPADEQFF.